This TCR beta chain originates from a study of blood T cell repertoires in COVID-19. Overall study: Sample material is recorded as cDNA or gDNA derived from T cells, B-cell-depleted T cells, or PBMCs.

CDR1 and CDR2 from the germline V gene are MDHEN and SYDVKM. This CDR3 is built from 13 residues. Trimming removed 7 bases from V and 6 bases from J, with 12 bases in between. Authors' methods: Nucleated cell counts were estimated from reference gene primer amplification. Assay used: immunoSEQ multiplex PCR; TCRdb lists only in-frame clones, some missing. Clone size and the V and J calls come from that table; the DNA yielded D and trimming. This sample has under 100,000 clones, with 75% to 90% found just once. V and J are TRBV28 and TRBJ1-4, with a possible D match to TRBD1 (6 bases). The sequencing sample was made of peripheral blood. The sequence was collected from a woman aged 40 to 50 with active or convalescent COVID-19. Written as DNA, the CDR3 is TGTGCCAGCAAAGGTTGGACAGATGAAAAACTGTTTTTT. This sequence encodes CASKGWTDEKLFF.